The rows below give T cell receptor beta chains drawn from one sample of a study of radiotherapy plus CTLA-4 blockade in lung cancer. Profiling relied on immunoSEQ multiplex PCR, and the TCRdb table lists in-frame clones only, not all of them. The repertoire holds tens of thousands of clones, with under 85% as singletons. Sequences were derived from peripheral blood, sampled from a patient treated with radiotherapy plus ipilimumab. Receptor source: a human donor with non-small cell lung cancer who had stable disease on radiotherapy plus ipilimumab. Each CDR3 is given with its conserved first and last residue. Fields, in order: D gene, J gene, clone size, V gene, CDR3 protein, CDR3 DNA. D genes are given only for firm matches. Rows may omit the clone size; those that give it use once, few, many or a size class.

TRBD2 TRBJ2-5 - TRBV4-2 CASSQDGAGGQETQYF TGTGCCAGCAGCCAAGATGGAGCGGGGGGTCAAGAGACCCAGTACTTC
- TRBJ1-3 - TRBV30 CAWSVGGSGGNTIYF TGTGCCTGGAGTGTCGGGGGTTCGGGTGGAAACACCATATATTTT
- TRBJ2-5 few TRBV6-5 CASSPDPRKTQYF TGTGCCAGCAGTCCGGACCCAAGGAAGACCCAGTACTTC
- TRBJ1-1 - TRBV7-2 CASSQMAVGGTEAFF TGTGCCAGCAGCCAAATGGCGGTCGGCGGCACTGAAGCTTTCTTT
- TRBJ1-5 - TRBV21-1 CASRLNQPQHF TGTGCCAGCAGGTTGAATCAGCCCCAGCATTTT
- TRBJ2-6 - TRBV5-1 CASVRETGANVLTF TGCGCCAGCGTAAGAGAGACTGGGGCCAACGTCCTGACTTTC
- TRBJ2-5 once TRBV9 CASSVGASQETQYF TGTGCCAGCAGCGTAGGTGCTAGCCAAGAGACCCAGTACTTC
TRBD1 TRBJ2-5 - TRBV10-3 CAISLTGARETQYF TGTGCCATCAGCCTTACAGGGGCGAGGGAGACCCAGTACTTC
- TRBJ1-2 - TRBV19 CASSIAKHGTYGYTF TGTGCCAGTAGTATCGCAAAACACGGAACCTATGGCTACACCTTC
- TRBJ2-1 - TRBV12-5 CASGPRLGNEQFF TGTGCTAGTGGTCCCCGGTTGGGTAATGAGCAGTTCTTC
TRBD1 TRBJ2-7 - TRBV6-1 CASSGIGQGYSYEQYF TGTGCCAGCAGTGGAATTGGACAGGGGTACTCCTACGAGCAGTACTTC
- TRBJ2-1 - TRBV7-8 CASSLVTRAGEQFF TGTGCCAGCAGCTTAGTAACTCGTGCAGGGGAGCAGTTCTTC
- TRBJ1-2 - TRBV7-9 CASSQPGGSHGYTF TGTGCCAGCAGCCAACCGGGGGGTAGCCATGGCTACACCTTC
- TRBJ1-3 - TRBV28 CASSFSISGNTIYF TGTGCCAGCAGTTTTTCCATCTCTGGAAACACCATATATTTT
TRBD1 TRBJ1-2 - TRBV5-1 CASSLLLPGQGSLDYGYTF TGCGCCAGCAGCTTACTTCTCCCGGGACAGGGATCTTTGGACTATGGCTACACCTTC